A selection of T cell receptor beta chains follows, all from one sample in a study of cytomegalovirus exposure and HLA in healthy donors. Some clones are missing from TCRdb's copy, which holds only in-frame ones; the method was immunoSEQ multiplex PCR. In the table there are about 140,000 clones, around 66% of which are singletons. The sequenced sample consisted of PBMCs. These receptors were obtained from a woman aged 55-69 years in good health and CMV-seronegative. The CDR3 runs from the conserved cysteine through the conserved F or W. The D gene is left open where the match is weak. Part of the rows lack a size; the others show once, few, many or a class for expanded clones.

D gene: NA
CDR3 length: 16
clone size: NA
V gene: TRBV19
J gene: TRBJ1-1
CDR3 protein: CASSIGGLGRNTEAFF
CDR3 DNA: TGTGCCAGTAGTATCGGAGGGTTGGGGCGGAACACTGAAGCTTTCTTT

D gene: TRBD2
CDR3 length: 18
clone size: NA
V gene: TRBV2
J gene: TRBJ2-1
CDR3 protein: CASSEIPLLAGSENEQFF
CDR3 DNA: TGTGCCAGCAGTGAAATCCCCCTACTAGCGGGGTCTGAGAATGAGCAGTTCTTC

D gene: NA
CDR3 length: 15
clone size: few
V gene: TRBV5-6
J gene: TRBJ2-3
CDR3 protein: CASSLGQSSTDTQYF
CDR3 DNA: TGTGCCAGCAGCTTAGGACAGAGTAGCACAGATACGCAGTATTTT

D gene: NA
CDR3 length: 14
clone size: once
V gene: TRBV6-1
J gene: TRBJ2-5
CDR3 protein: CASSPRANQETQYF
CDR3 DNA: TGTGCCAGCAGTCCCAGGGCTAACCAAGAGACCCAGTACTTC

D gene: TRBD1
CDR3 length: 13
clone size: NA
V gene: TRBV29-1
J gene: TRBJ1-5
CDR3 protein: CSASQGANQPQHF
CDR3 DNA: TGCAGCGCCTCACAGGGGGCCAATCAGCCCCAGCATTTT

D gene: NA
CDR3 length: 15
clone size: NA
V gene: TRBV11-1
J gene: TRBJ2-3
CDR3 protein: CASSPRERGTDTQYF
CDR3 DNA: TGTGCCAGCAGCCCCCGAGAGCGGGGCACAGATACGCAGTATTTT

D gene: NA
CDR3 length: 16
clone size: NA
V gene: TRBV4-2
J gene: TRBJ2-3
CDR3 protein: CASSDGRGLRTDTQYF
CDR3 DNA: TGTGCCAGCAGTGACGGGAGGGGGCTCCGCACAGATACGCAGTATTTT

D gene: TRBD2
CDR3 length: 16
clone size: NA
V gene: TRBV5-1
J gene: TRBJ2-1
CDR3 protein: CASSSSGTSEYNEQFF
CDR3 DNA: TGCGCCAGCAGCTCATCCGGGACTAGCGAATACAATGAGCAGTTCTTC

D gene: NA
CDR3 length: 12
clone size: few
V gene: TRBV27
J gene: TRBJ1-2
CDR3 protein: CASRTGWGGYTF
CDR3 DNA: TGTGCCAGCAGGACGGGGTGGGGTGGCTACACCTTC

D gene: TRBD2
CDR3 length: 16
clone size: once
V gene: TRBV18
J gene: TRBJ2-3
CDR3 protein: CASSPLAGGFTDTQYF
CDR3 DNA: TGTGCCAGCTCACCCCTAGCGGGGGGCTTCACAGATACGCAGTATTTT

D gene: TRBD1
CDR3 length: 11
clone size: NA
V gene: TRBV28
J gene: TRBJ1-2
CDR3 protein: CASSTRGGYTF
CDR3 DNA: TGTGCCAGCAGTACCAGGGGGGGCTACACCTTC

D gene: TRBD1
CDR3 length: 16
clone size: NA
V gene: TRBV10-3
J gene: TRBJ2-5
CDR3 protein: CAISAGLTGGTETQYF
CDR3 DNA: TGTGCCATCAGTGCAGGTCTGACAGGGGGTACAGAGACCCAGTACTTC

D gene: TRBD2
CDR3 length: 14
clone size: NA
V gene: TRBV7-9
J gene: TRBJ2-1
CDR3 protein: CASSLRSGRNEQFF
CDR3 DNA: TGTGCCAGCAGCTTACGGAGCGGGAGGAATGAGCAGTTCTTC

D gene: NA
CDR3 length: 13
clone size: few
V gene: TRBV2
J gene: TRBJ1-3
CDR3 protein: CASSEGQRNTIYF
CDR3 DNA: TGTGCCAGCAGTGAGGGGCAGAGAAACACCATATATTTT

D gene: TRBD2
CDR3 length: 15
clone size: NA
V gene: TRBV28
J gene: TRBJ2-3
CDR3 protein: CASSEASGMTDTQYF
CDR3 DNA: TGTGCCAGCAGTGAGGCTAGCGGGATGACAGATACGCAGTATTTT

D gene: NA
CDR3 length: 16
clone size: once
V gene: TRBV28
J gene: TRBJ1-2
CDR3 protein: CASSFGRRQPPYGYTF
CDR3 DNA: TGTGCCAGCAGTTTCGGGAGGCGGCAGCCTCCCTATGGCTACACCTTC

D gene: NA
CDR3 length: 14
clone size: once
V gene: TRBV7-8
J gene: TRBJ2-5
CDR3 protein: CASSLAQVQETQYF
CDR3 DNA: TGTGCCAGCAGCTTAGCGCAGGTTCAAGAGACCCAGTACTTC

D gene: TRBD2
CDR3 length: 17
clone size: NA
V gene: TRBV5-8
J gene: TRBJ2-1
CDR3 protein: CASSLARDSGGGNEQFF
CDR3 DNA: TGTGCCAGCAGCTTGGCAAGGGATAGCGGGGGAGGGAATGAGCAGTTCTTC

D gene: NA
CDR3 length: 16
clone size: few
V gene: TRBV28
J gene: TRBJ1-5
CDR3 protein: CASSEPQGVGNQPQHF
CDR3 DNA: TGTGCCAGCAGTGAACCGCAGGGTGTAGGCAATCAGCCCCAGCATTTT

D gene: TRBD2
CDR3 length: 15
clone size: NA
V gene: TRBV7-2
J gene: TRBJ2-3
CDR3 protein: CASSLGLAVPNTQYF
CDR3 DNA: TGTGCCAGCAGCTTAGGACTAGCGGTTCCTAATACGCAGTATTTT

D gene: NA
CDR3 length: 15
clone size: NA
V gene: TRBV5-4
J gene: TRBJ2-2
CDR3 protein: CASSLGPRNTGELFF
CDR3 DNA: TGTGCCAGCAGCTTGGGGCCTAGAAATACCGGGGAGCTGTTTTTT

D gene: NA
CDR3 length: 16
clone size: NA
V gene: TRBV6-1
J gene: TRBJ1-4
CDR3 protein: CASSEQGVVANEKLFF
CDR3 DNA: TGTGCCAGCAGTGAACAGGGTGTTGTGGCTAATGAAAAACTGTTTTTT

D gene: NA
CDR3 length: 16
clone size: NA
V gene: TRBV5-1
J gene: TRBJ2-2
CDR3 protein: CASSLVGGVNTGELFF
CDR3 DNA: TGCGCCAGCAGCTTGGTCGGCGGGGTGAACACCGGGGAGCTGTTTTTT

D gene: TRBD2
CDR3 length: 19
clone size: few
V gene: TRBV5-1
J gene: TRBJ2-1
CDR3 protein: CASSFSGVAGASFLYEQFF
CDR3 DNA: TGCGCCAGCAGCTTCTCTGGGGTAGCGGGAGCTTCGTTTTTGTATGAGCAGTTCTTC

D gene: TRBD1
CDR3 length: 17
clone size: NA
V gene: TRBV28
J gene: TRBJ2-2
CDR3 protein: CASLPGGTGAYTGELFF
CDR3 DNA: TGTGCCAGCCTCCCTGGGGGGACAGGGGCTTACACCGGGGAGCTGTTTTTT

D gene: NA
CDR3 length: 13
clone size: NA
V gene: TRBV28
J gene: TRBJ1-2
CDR3 protein: CASSLQGRGGYTF
CDR3 DNA: TGTGCCAGCAGTTTGCAGGGGCGAGGGGGCTACACCTTC

D gene: NA
CDR3 length: 14
clone size: once
V gene: TRBV5-4
J gene: TRBJ2-5
CDR3 protein: CASSSVDWQETQYF
CDR3 DNA: TGTGCCAGCAGCTCCGTTGACTGGCAAGAGACCCAGTACTTC

D gene: NA
CDR3 length: 15
clone size: NA
V gene: TRBV5-1
J gene: TRBJ1-5
CDR3 protein: CASSSEGRAHQPQHF
CDR3 DNA: TGCGCCAGCAGCTCGGAGGGCAGGGCCCATCAGCCCCAGCATTTT

D gene: NA
CDR3 length: 14
clone size: few
V gene: TRBV6-6
J gene: TRBJ2-7
CDR3 protein: CASSVTSGVSEQYF
CDR3 DNA: TGTGCCAGCAGTGTAACTTCAGGGGTAAGCGAGCAGTACTTC

D gene: NA
CDR3 length: 15
clone size: NA
V gene: TRBV9
J gene: TRBJ1-3
CDR3 protein: CASSVANQAGNTIYF
CDR3 DNA: TGTGCCAGCAGCGTAGCCAACCAAGCCGGAAACACCATATATTTT

D gene: NA
CDR3 length: 16
clone size: NA
V gene: TRBV27
J gene: TRBJ2-7
CDR3 protein: CASSFRSQRSTYEQYF
CDR3 DNA: TGTGCCAGCAGTTTTCGGAGTCAGCGAAGTACCTACGAGCAGTACTTC

D gene: TRBD1
CDR3 length: 15
clone size: NA
V gene: TRBV19
J gene: TRBJ1-6
CDR3 protein: CASSTGTGAGSPLHF
CDR3 DNA: TGTGCCAGTAGTACCGGGACAGGGGCTGGGTCACCCCTCCACTTT

D gene: NA
CDR3 length: 15
clone size: NA
V gene: TRBV28
J gene: TRBJ1-5
CDR3 protein: CASRQGGLLNQPQHF
CDR3 DNA: TGTGCCAGCAGGCAGGGAGGCCTCCTAAATCAGCCCCAGCATTTT

D gene: NA
CDR3 length: 18
clone size: few
V gene: TRBV4-1
J gene: TRBJ2-1
CDR3 protein: CASSPAKAMAGTYNEQFF
CDR3 DNA: TGCGCCAGCAGCCCCGCTAAGGCCATGGCGGGGACCTACAATGAGCAGTTCTTC

D gene: TRBD2
CDR3 length: 14
clone size: many
V gene: TRBV6-1
J gene: TRBJ2-1
CDR3 protein: CASSRLAGVNEQFF
CDR3 DNA: TGTGCCAGCAGTAGGCTAGCGGGGGTCAATGAGCAGTTCTTC

D gene: NA
CDR3 length: 15
clone size: NA
V gene: TRBV9
J gene: TRBJ2-1
CDR3 protein: CASSVGSAVLNEQFF
CDR3 DNA: TGTGCCAGCAGCGTAGGGTCAGCGGTACTAAATGAGCAGTTCTTC

D gene: NA
CDR3 length: 15
clone size: NA
V gene: TRBV19
J gene: TRBJ1-2
CDR3 protein: CASREFGATNYGYTF
CDR3 DNA: TGTGCCAGTAGGGAGTTTGGGGCGACTAACTATGGCTACACCTTC

D gene: TRBD2
CDR3 length: 14
clone size: few
V gene: TRBV5-1
J gene: TRBJ2-7
CDR3 protein: CASSIAGGTREQYF
CDR3 DNA: TGCGCCAGCTCCATAGCGGGGGGGACGAGGGAGCAGTACTTC

D gene: NA
CDR3 length: 13
clone size: NA
V gene: TRBV5-1
J gene: TRBJ2-7
CDR3 protein: CASSLPQVGEQYF
CDR3 DNA: TGCGCCAGCAGCTTACCACAGGTGGGGGAGCAGTACTTC

D gene: NA
CDR3 length: 15
clone size: NA
V gene: TRBV21-1
J gene: TRBJ2-1
CDR3 protein: CASSDEGQGVNEQFF
CDR3 DNA: TGTGCCAGCAGTGACGAGGGACAGGGGGTTAATGAGCAGTTCTTC

D gene: NA
CDR3 length: 15
clone size: NA
V gene: TRBV6-4
J gene: TRBJ1-1
CDR3 protein: CASSKSDRTNTEAFF
CDR3 DNA: TGTGCCAGCAGCAAGTCCGACAGGACGAACACTGAAGCTTTCTTT

D gene: TRBD2
CDR3 length: 14
clone size: NA
V gene: TRBV6-5
J gene: TRBJ2-7
CDR3 protein: CASSYSGLASEQYF
CDR3 DNA: TGTGCCAGCAGTTACTCGGGACTAGCGAGCGAGCAGTACTTC

D gene: TRBD2
CDR3 length: 14
clone size: NA
V gene: TRBV27
J gene: TRBJ2-5
CDR3 protein: CASRGLAGSVTQYF
CDR3 DNA: TGTGCCAGCAGGGGACTAGCGGGAAGTGTGACCCAGTACTTC

D gene: TRBD2
CDR3 length: 14
clone size: NA
V gene: TRBV11-1
J gene: TRBJ2-3
CDR3 protein: CASSPGLAGDTQYF
CDR3 DNA: TGTGCCAGCAGCCCAGGACTAGCGGGAGATACGCAGTATTTT

D gene: TRBD1
CDR3 length: 15
clone size: few
V gene: TRBV4-3
J gene: TRBJ1-1
CDR3 protein: CASSQDQGAWGEAFF
CDR3 DNA: TGCGCCAGCAGCCAAGATCAGGGGGCCTGGGGTGAAGCTTTCTTT

D gene: TRBD2
CDR3 length: 16
clone size: few
V gene: TRBV7-8
J gene: TRBJ2-3
CDR3 protein: CASSLGAGGPSDTQYF
CDR3 DNA: TGTGCCAGCAGCTTAGGAGCGGGGGGGCCGTCAGATACGCAGTATTTT

D gene: NA
CDR3 length: 15
clone size: NA
V gene: TRBV9
J gene: TRBJ2-1
CDR3 protein: CASSVLGEVYNEQFF
CDR3 DNA: TGTGCCAGCAGCGTACTGGGGGAGGTATACAATGAGCAGTTCTTC

D gene: TRBD1
CDR3 length: 14
clone size: NA
V gene: TRBV29-1
J gene: TRBJ2-7
CDR3 protein: CSVGQGAAVAEQYF
CDR3 DNA: TGCAGCGTTGGGCAGGGGGCAGCCGTCGCCGAGCAGTACTTC

D gene: TRBD1
CDR3 length: 13
clone size: NA
V gene: TRBV28
J gene: TRBJ2-7
CDR3 protein: CASTGTGGYEQYF
CDR3 DNA: TGTGCCAGCACCGGGACAGGGGGCTACGAGCAGTACTTC

D gene: TRBD1
CDR3 length: 12
clone size: once
V gene: TRBV29-1
J gene: TRBJ1-1
CDR3 protein: CSAWTGDTEAFF
CDR3 DNA: TGCAGCGCCTGGACAGGGGACACTGAAGCTTTCTTT

D gene: TRBD2
CDR3 length: 14
clone size: few
V gene: TRBV19
J gene: TRBJ2-2
CDR3 protein: CASRTSGATGELFF
CDR3 DNA: TGTGCCAGTAGGACTAGCGGAGCCACCGGGGAGCTGTTTTTT